This T cell receptor beta chain was profiled in a study of blood T cell repertoires in COVID-19. Looking at the study overall: The United States, Italy and Spain were the sources of the acute and convalescent COVID-19 samples. PBMCs, B-cell-depleted T cells, or T cells provided the cDNA or gDNA that made up the material.

Patients in Seattle were enrolled during active infection, then followed longitudinally. Study processing details: Reference gene primer amplification in the assay estimated nucleated cell counts. The assay was immunoSEQ multiplex PCR, and TCRdb's table has in-frame clones only and misses some. That table gives V, J and clone size, and the DNA gave D and trimming. The sample carries fewer than 400,000 clones, 85% to 90% recorded once. The material sequenced was peripheral blood. This TCR derives from a woman under 40 with COVID-19, enrolled during active disease.

CDR3 protein: CASSETGRLWEQYF. The CDR3 region has the DNA TGTGCCAGCAGCGAGACAGGGAGGCTATGGGAGCAGTACTTC. This rearrangement joins TRBV5-6 to TRBJ2-7, with D possibly TRBD1 on 7 matching bases. CDR1 is SGHDT, CDR2 YYEEEE, per germline. V dropped 4 bases and J dropped 7 bases, with 18 bases sitting between them. This CDR3 spans 14 amino acids.